This entry lists 24 T cell receptor beta chains sequenced from one sample in a study of beta chain features in type 1 diabetes. The isolated RNA, all of it, was reverse transcribed, so expressed TCRB transcripts were what got sequenced. Only in-frame clones appear in the TCRdb table, and some are missing; sequencing was by immunoSEQ multiplex PCR. The sample has hundreds of thousands of clones, 17% seen once. The sequencing input was naive CD4+ T cells from blood. These receptors were collected from a young woman in good health.

This sequence joins TRBV4-3 and TRBJ2-4; TRBD1 matches at 8 bases. Germline CDR1 reads LGHNA; CDR2 reads YSLEER. The length of the CDR3 is 17 residues. The V and J ends lost 0 bases and 7 bases, in that order; junction bases with no gene match: 11. The CDR3 DNA reads TGCGCCAGCAGCCAAGACCATCGACAGGGGAGGATGAACATTCAGTACTTC. Protein sequence: CASSQDHRQGRMNIQYF.

This clone was seen a few times. This chain uses TRBV4-2 with TRBJ2-3; D gene uncertain. V shed 0 bases and J shed 2 bases, with 12 bases lying between them. This CDR3 region has 16 residues. Germline V gene data show CDR1 as LGHNA and CDR2 as YNFKEQ. DNA of the CDR3: TGTGCCAGCAGCCAAGATGCGCCACCGAACACAGATACGCAGTATTTT. As protein: CASSQDAPPNTDTQYF.

Only a few counts were recorded for this clone. The chain uses TRBV18 and TRBJ2-3; 9 bases map to TRBD1. With V trimmed by 3 bases and J by 3 bases, 7 bases remained unmatched. The CDR3 consists of 16 residues. In germline, CDR1 is KGHSH, CDR2 LQKENI. The CDR3 DNA sequence: TGTGCCAGCTCACCGAGACTTGACAGGGGGACAGATACGCAGTATTTT. Residues: CASSPRLDRGTDTQYF.

This clone has ten or more counts. The chain has TRBV7-9 and TRBJ1-1; D may be TRBD1 (6 bases). The germline V gene encodes CDR1 SEHNR and CDR2 FQNEAQ (reference sequence). The V end lost 5 bases, the J end lost 5 bases, and 9 bases lay between the germline ends. There are 12 residues in the CDR3. This CDR3 is CASSATGTEAFF. CDR3 nucleotides: TGTGCCAGCAGCGCAACAGGGACTGAAGCTTTCTTT.

The V and J genes are TRBV6-5 and TRBJ2-1; the match to TRBD1 covers 8 bases. The germline V gene encodes CDR1 MNHEY and CDR2 SVGAGI. The CDR3 is made up of 14 amino acids. With 6 bases clipped from V and 5 bases from J, the junction kept 6 bases outside the gene matches. The CDR3 DNA follows: TGTGCCAGCAGCCGCGGACAGGGAGACAATGAGCAGTTCTTC. It yields the protein CASSRGQGDNEQFF.

The V call is TRBV7-2, the J call TRBJ2-3; tentatively, D is TRBD1 (5 bases). The CDR3 spans 15 residues. V was clipped by 1 base and J by 11 bases, with 19 bases between them. Germline CDR1 SGHTA, CDR2 FQGNSA. The CDR3 reads CASSLVDGAQGGQYF. CDR3 bases: TGTGCCAGCAGCTTAGTTGATGGGGCTCAGGGCGGGCAGTATTTT.

This chain connects TRBV6-1 to TRBJ1-2; D perhaps matches TRBD1 (6 bases). Per the germline V gene, CDR1 is MNHNS and CDR2 is SASEGT. CDR3 length: 13 amino acids. The V gene lost 5 bases and the J gene lost 2 bases, with 9 bases spanning the gap. The CDR3 nucleotides read TGTGCCAGCAGTCGGGACATCAACTATGGCTACACCTTC. Its protein product is CASSRDINYGYTF.

The rearrangement uses TRBV6-5 and TRBJ2-7; 10 bases fit TRBD2. CDR1 is MNHEY and CDR2 is SVGAGI in the germline V gene. This CDR3 is built from 14 residues. After removal of 5 bases from V and 3 bases from J, the junction contained 4 bases not matched to a gene. The CDR3 nucleotides read TGTGCCAGCAGTGAACTAGCGGGAATCTACGAGCAGTACTTC. Its protein is CASSELAGIYEQYF.

The sample holds a few counts of this clone. The chain recombines TRBV4-2 with TRBJ2-5, with TRBD2 as a possible D gene (6 bases). Trimming pared 1 base from V and 4 bases from J, leaving 10 bases between. Germline-derived CDR1 and CDR2 are LGHNA and YNFKEQ. The CDR3 is 14 residues long. The DNA of the CDR3 is TGTGCCAGCAGCCAAGGTGTGGGGGGAGAGACCCAGTACTTC. It is translated as CASSQGVGGETQYF.

The chain carries TRBV7-3 and TRBJ2-4, with D tentatively TRBD1 (6 bases). V lost 2 bases and J 6 bases, leaving 14 bases between the germline ends. CDR1 and CDR2 from the germline V gene are SGHTA and FQGTGA. This CDR3 is 15 amino acids long. The CDR3 DNA is TGTGCCAGCAGCTTAGTTGGCTCCAGGGGAAACATTCAGTACTTC. This translates into CASSLVGSRGNIQYF.

This clone appeared a few times. The chain employs TRBV5-1 and TRBJ2-5; no clear D. Looked up from germline, CDR1 is SGHRS and CDR2 is YFSETQ. The CDR3 spans 12 residues. Trimming took off 4 bases at V and 4 bases at J, with 8 bases between the two ends. CDR3 bases: TGCGCCAGCAGCATCCCAGGAGAGACCCAGTACTTC. This encodes CASSIPGETQYF.

The V and J genes are TRBV7-2 and TRBJ2-5; D may be TRBD2 (6 bases). The CDR3 runs to 14 residues. CDR1 SGHTA and CDR2 FQGNSA come from the germline V gene. The ends were cut back, 4 bases at V and 5 bases at J, with 14 bases in the middle. CDR3 sequence (DNA): TGTGCCAGCAGCTCAACAGTGGCGGGGGAGACCCAGTACTTC. Its protein is CASSSTVAGETQYF. The whole variable domain, remainder taken from reference TRBV7-2 and TRBJ2-5, is GAGVSQSPSNKVTEKGKDVELRCDPISGHTALYWYRQSLGQGLEFLIYFQGNSAPDKSGLPSDRFSAERTGGSVSTLTIQRTQQEDSAVYLCASSSTVAGETQYFGPGTRLLVL.

V gene TRBV5-1 combines with J gene TRBJ2-3, with TRBD2 matching over 8 bases. With 1 base clipped from V and 4 bases from J, the junction kept 5 bases outside the gene matches. The CDR3 has 15 residues. Germline V CDR1 and CDR2: SGHRS, YFSETQ. CDR3 residues: CASSLPAGVADTQYF. As DNA, the CDR3 is TGCGCCAGCAGCTTGCCAGCGGGAGTTGCAGATACGCAGTATTTT.

This chain joins TRBV19 and TRBJ1-5; unclear D gene. Germline V gives CDR1 LNHDA, CDR2 SQIVND (reference sequence). This CDR3 contains 17 residues. Trimming removed 6 bases at V and 0 bases at J, with 18 bases between. The CDR3 spells CASSTVRTSNSNQPQHF. In DNA form, the CDR3 reads TGTGCCAGTAGCACAGTTCGAACAAGCAATAGCAATCAGCCCCAGCATTTT.

This chain connects TRBV6-1 to TRBJ1-1; D remains unclear. With 0 bases removed from V and 3 bases from J, the gap between germline ends came to 8 bases. The CDR3 length is 14 residues. Germline CDR1 MNHNS, CDR2 SASEGT. CDR3 sequence: CASSEAYGHTEAFF. In DNA form, the CDR3 reads TGTGCCAGCAGTGAAGCTTACGGCCACACTGAAGCTTTCTTT.

There are a few counts of this clone. The chain uses TRBV7-2 and TRBJ2-3, with D perhaps matching TRBD2 (5 bases). Trimming took off 5 bases at V and 4 bases at J, with 19 bases between the two ends. The CDR3 is 16 amino acids. From germline, CDR1 is SGHTA and CDR2 FQGNSA. The CDR3 loop reads CASSRRAGPPPDTQYF. CDR3 nucleotides: TGTGCCAGCAGCCGGCGTGCGGGCCCACCCCCAGATACGCAGTATTTT. The entire variable domain, with the rest obtained from reference TRBV7-2 and TRBJ2-3, is as follows: GAGVSQSPSNKVTEKGKDVELRCDPISGHTALYWYRQSLGQGLEFLIYFQGNSAPDKSGLPSDRFSAERTGGSVSTLTIQRTQQEDSAVYLCASSRRAGPPPDTQYFGPGTRLTVL.

V usage is TRBV7-8 and J usage is TRBJ2-1; D may be TRBD1 or TRBD2 (5 bases each). CDR3 length: 15 residues. V was shortened by 0 bases and J by 9 bases, with 15 bases between the two germline ends. Germline V gene sequence: CDR1 SGHVS, CDR2 FQNEAQ. The CDR3 coding sequence is TGTGCCAGCAGCTTAGCGCGGCTCCCTGGGGGTGAGCAGTTCTTC. Translation gives CASSLARLPGGEQFF.

This clone was seen a few times. The J gene is TRBJ2-3, the V gene TRBV2, with D perhaps matching TRBD2 (6 bases). The CDR3 totals 15 residues. Germline V lookup: CDR1 SNHLY, CDR2 FYNNEI. In DNA, the CDR3 is TGTGCTTCAGCACGGGAGTCTACTAGCACAGATACGCAGTATTTT. This codes for CASARESTSTDTQYF. The whole variable domain, remainder taken from reference TRBV2 and TRBJ2-3, is EPEVTQTPSHQVTQMGQEVILRCVPISNHLYFYWYRQILGQKVEFLVSFYNNEISEKSEIFDDQFSVERPDGSNFTLKIRSTKLEDSAMYFCASARESTSTDTQYFGPGTRLTVL.

This chain connects TRBV19 to TRBJ1-5; D is uncertain. V lost 4 bases and J lost 6, with 10 bases in between. Per germline, CDR1 LNHDA and CDR2 SQIVND (reference sequence). The CDR3 covers 13 residues. The CDR3, as DNA: TGTGCCAGTAGTACCGGACGACTTCAGCCCCAGCATTTT. It yields the protein CASSTGRLQPQHF.

This clone was seen more than once but under ten times. The CDR3 region has the DNA TGTGCCAGTAGTACCCGGGGGAAGCATCAGCCCCAGCATTTT. Translation: CASSTRGKHQPQHF. The chain employs TRBV19 and TRBJ1-5; weak D call: TRBD1 (5 bases). Germline CDR1 and CDR2: LNHDA and SQIVND (reference sequence). Trimming left V 4 bases short and J 5 bases short, with 12 bases between. There are 14 residues in the CDR3.

The rearrangement joins TRBV5-4 to TRBJ2-1, with 10 positions matching TRBD2. The junction had 16 bases not matched to a gene; V was cut back by 4 bases and J by 6 bases. The CDR3 totals 18 residues. CDR1 SGHNT and CDR2 YYREEE come from the germline V gene (reference sequence). CDR3 amino acids: CASSHSVLLAGVGNEQFF. The CDR3 coding sequence is TGTGCCAGCAGCCATAGCGTTCTCCTAGCGGGAGTCGGCAATGAGCAGTTCTTC. The whole variable domain, remainder taken from reference TRBV5-4 and TRBJ2-1, is ETGVTQSPTHLIKTRGQQVTLRCSSQSGHNTVSWYQQALGQGPQFIFQYYREEENGRGNFPPRFSGLQFPNYSSELNVNALELDDSALYLCASSHSVLLAGVGNEQFFGPGTRLTVL.

This chain uses TRBV29-1 with TRBJ1-3; no firm D call. The CDR3 has 11 residues. CDR1 is SQVTM, CDR2 ANQGSEA, per germline. With 7 bases removed from V and 4 bases from J, the gap between germline ends came to 8 bases. The CDR3 sequence is CSAPQGNTIYF. CDR3 DNA: TGCAGCGCCCCACAGGGAAACACCATATATTTT.

The chain carries TRBV19 and TRBJ2-4; 10 bases match TRBD1. The germline V gene has CDR1 LNHDA and CDR2 SQIVND (reference sequence). The CDR3 extends over 15 amino acids. The V gene end was trimmed by 3 bases and the J gene end by 5 bases; junction bases not matched to a gene: 4. In DNA, the CDR3 is TGTGCCAGTAGTATTAGACAGGGGGCGGAAAACATTCAGTACTTC. This sequence encodes CASSIRQGAENIQYF.

The chain combines TRBV27 with TRBJ2-1; the D gene is possibly TRBD2 (6 bases). The V gene lost 3 bases and the J gene lost 3 bases, with 9 bases spanning the gap. CDR3 size: 14 residues. Germline lookup yields CDR1 MNHEY and CDR2 SMNVEV (reference sequence). CDR3 sequence (DNA): TGTGCCAGCAGTTTCCAGCGGGTCTACAATGAGCAGTTCTTC. As protein: CASSFQRVYNEQFF.